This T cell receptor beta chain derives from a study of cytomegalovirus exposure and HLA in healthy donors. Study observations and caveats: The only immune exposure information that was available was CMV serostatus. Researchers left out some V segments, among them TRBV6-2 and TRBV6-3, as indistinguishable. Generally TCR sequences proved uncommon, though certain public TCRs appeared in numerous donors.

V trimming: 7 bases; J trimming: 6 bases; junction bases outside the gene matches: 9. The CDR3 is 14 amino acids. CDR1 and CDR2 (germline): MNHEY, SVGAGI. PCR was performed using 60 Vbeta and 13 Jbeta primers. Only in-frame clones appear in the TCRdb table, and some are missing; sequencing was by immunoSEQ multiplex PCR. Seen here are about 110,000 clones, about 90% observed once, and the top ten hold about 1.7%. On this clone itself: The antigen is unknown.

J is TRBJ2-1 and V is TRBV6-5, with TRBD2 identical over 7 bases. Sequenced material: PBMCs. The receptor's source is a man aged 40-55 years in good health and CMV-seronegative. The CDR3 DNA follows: TGTGCCAGCACCCCGGTCGGGGGGACCAATGAGCAGTTCTTC. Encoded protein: CASTPVGGTNEQFF.